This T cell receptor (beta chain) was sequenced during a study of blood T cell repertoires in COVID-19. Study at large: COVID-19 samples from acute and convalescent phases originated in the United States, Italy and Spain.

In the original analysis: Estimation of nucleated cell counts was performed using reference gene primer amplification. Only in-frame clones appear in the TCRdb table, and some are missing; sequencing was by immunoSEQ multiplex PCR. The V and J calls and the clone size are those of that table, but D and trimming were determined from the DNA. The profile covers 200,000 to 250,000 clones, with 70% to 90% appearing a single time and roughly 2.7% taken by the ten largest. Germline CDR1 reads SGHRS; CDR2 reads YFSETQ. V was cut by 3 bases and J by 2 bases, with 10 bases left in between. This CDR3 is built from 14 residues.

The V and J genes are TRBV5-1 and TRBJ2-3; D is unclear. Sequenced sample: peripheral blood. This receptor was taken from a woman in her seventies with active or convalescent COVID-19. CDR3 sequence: CASSSTDNTDTQYF. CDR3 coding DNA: TGCGCCAGCAGCTCCACAGACAACACAGATACGCAGTATTTT.